What follows are 16 T cell receptor beta chains derived from one specimen sequenced in a study of preoperative IRX-2 immunotherapy in early breast cancer. Sample treatment: preoperative locoregional IRX-2 cytokine immunotherapy. Measured with immunoSEQ multiplex PCR; TCRdb has only the in-frame clones, and not every one. The sample comprises tens of thousands of clones, 85% to 95% of which are singletons, and around 15% rests with the top ten. The sample here was tumor tissue, taken after IRX-2 immunotherapy. The source is a human donor with breast cancer.

V is TRBV6-5 and J is TRBJ1-1; a weak D match, TRBD1 (5 bases). V lost 2 bases to trimming and J lost 4 bases, with 8 bases between them. Germline lookup yields CDR1 MNHEY and CDR2 SVGAGI. The CDR3 runs to 13 residues. CDR3 region: CASSYGGVTEAFF. DNA of the CDR3: TGTGCCAGCAGTTACGGAGGGGTCACTGAAGCTTTCTTT.

V usage is TRBV28 and J usage is TRBJ2-7; TRBD1 might be the D (8 bases). Trimming cost V 1 base and J 0 bases, with 13 bases left between them. The CDR3 loop spans 16 amino acids. Germline CDR1 reads MDHEN; CDR2 reads SYDVKM. The CDR3 nucleotides are TGTGCCAGCAGTTTATCAGCGGGACAGGCCTCCTACGAGCAGTACTTC. Amino acid sequence: CASSLSAGQASYEQYF.

In this sample, this clone turned up once. This chain connects TRBV11-2 to TRBJ2-5, with D perhaps TRBD2 (5 bases). CDR3 length equals 12 residues. Germline assignment: CDR1 SGHAT and CDR2 FQNNGV. V dropped 4 bases and J dropped 5 bases, with 8 bases sitting between them. In DNA form, the CDR3 reads TGTGCCAGCAGCTCGTCGGGGGAGACCCAGTACTTC. It codes for CASSSSGETQYF.

This chain links TRBV19 with TRBJ2-5; TRBD1 matches at 7 bases. With V trimmed by 4 bases and J by 2 bases, 7 bases remained unmatched. Germline V CDR1 and CDR2: LNHDA, SQIVND (reference sequence). CDR3 length: 15 residues. The CDR3 DNA reads as TGTGCCAGTAGTAGAGCTCGGGACAGTCAAGAGACCCAGTACTTC. Translation gives CASSRARDSQETQYF.

The chain couples TRBV19 to TRBJ2-3, with D possibly TRBD2 on 6 matching bases. CDR1 is LNHDA and CDR2 is SQIVND in the germline V gene (reference sequence). Trimming pared 5 bases from V and 6 bases from J, leaving 15 bases between. The CDR3 runs to 14 residues. CDR3 nucleotides: TGTGCCAGTAGTCCGGCTAGCGTGAGGGATACGCAGTATTTT. Residues: CASSPASVRDTQYF.

As DNA, the CDR3 is TGTGCCAGCAGTTCCCCAAGGGGGTTTGGGGAGACCCAGTACTTC. Encoded protein: CASSSPRGFGETQYF. The V gene is TRBV28, the J gene TRBJ2-5; TRBD1 might be the D (6 bases). The CDR3 extends over 15 amino acids. Germline lookup yields CDR1 MDHEN and CDR2 SYDVKM. Trimming left V 4 bases short and J 5 bases short, with 17 bases between.

The J gene is TRBJ2-1, the V gene TRBV10-3; 11 bases match TRBD2. Germline trimming cut 3 bases from V and 1 base from J; bases unmatched to any gene: 2. CDR3 length: 16 amino acids. Germline loops: CDR1 ENHRY, CDR2 SYGVKD. CDR3 in DNA: TGTGCCATCAGTGACACTAGCGGGGGATCCTACAATGAGCAGTTCTTC. Translation: CAISDTSGGSYNEQFF.

The V gene is TRBV25-1, the J gene TRBJ1-2; D gene unclear. The V end lost 4 bases, the J end lost 5 bases, and 17 bases lay between the germline ends. CDR3 size: 15 residues. Germline CDR1 and CDR2: MGHDK and SYGVNS. The CDR3 is CASSGRGTPGYGYTF. The CDR3 bases are TGTGCCAGCAGTGGGCGGGGAACCCCGGGGTATGGCTACACCTTC.

This chain connects TRBV4-3 to TRBJ2-6, with unresolved D. The CDR3 consists of 14 residues. Germline V gives CDR1 LGHNA, CDR2 YSLEER. Trimming took 4 bases from V and 1 from J, leaving 5 bases between them. DNA of the CDR3: TGCGCCAGCAGCCGCAAGTCTGGGGCCAACGTCCTGACTTTC. Translation: CASSRKSGANVLTF.

The V gene is TRBV7-2, the J gene TRBJ1-5; perhaps TRBD1 as D (6 bases). V was pared by 5 bases and J by 0 bases, with 11 bases between. The germline gives CDR1 SGHTA, CDR2 FQGNSA. The CDR3 runs 15 residues. The CDR3 DNA reads TGTGCCAGCAGCCGTACAGGGTTTAGCAATCAGCCCCAGCATTTT. Translated: CASSRTGFSNQPQHF.

V and J are TRBV11-3 and TRBJ2-1, with 9 positions matching TRBD2. CDR1 and CDR2 from the germline V gene are SGHNT and YENEEA. This CDR3 contains 14 residues. The ends lost 1 base at V and 8 bases at J; junction bases unmatched: 3. CDR3 sequence reads: CASSLARTSDEQFF. The CDR3 coding sequence is TGTGCCAGCAGCTTAGCTCGGACTAGCGATGAGCAGTTCTTC.

The gene calls are TRBV18 and TRBJ2-7; D not certain. CDR3 length: 15 amino acids. CDR1 KGHSH and CDR2 LQKENI come from the germline V gene. Trimming pared 1 base from V and 0 bases from J, leaving 10 bases between. CDR3 in amino acids: CASSPLGGRSYEQYF. The CDR3 region has the DNA TGTGCCAGCTCACCACTTGGCGGCCGCTCCTACGAGCAGTACTTC.

Here the CDR3 reads CASSFFKSFPSGNTIYF. CDR3 sequence (DNA): TGTGCCAGCAGCTTTTTTAAGTCGTTCCCATCTGGAAACACCATATATTTT. The chain joins TRBV5-8 to TRBJ1-3, with D hard to call. Germline CDR1 and CDR2: SGHTS and YDEGEE. CDR3 length equals 17 residues. V lost 2 bases, J lost 1 base, and 16 bases lay in between.

The chain joins TRBV7-8 to TRBJ2-1, with a tentative D call TRBD1 (5 bases). Trimming removed 6 bases from V and 5 bases from J, with 5 bases in between. Germline V CDR1 and CDR2: SGHVS, FQNEAQ. This CDR3 is 11 amino acids long. CDR3 sequence reads: CASRQDNEQFF. The CDR3 nucleotides read TGTGCCAGCAGACAGGACAATGAGCAGTTCTTC.

This clone was counted only a few times. This chain connects TRBV7-2 to TRBJ2-1; 8 bases map to TRBD2. The germline V gene has CDR1 SGHTA and CDR2 FQGNSA. CDR3 size: 15 residues. Unmatched junction bases numbered 9, after V lost 7 bases and J lost 4 bases. The CDR3 loop reads CASIRAGAIYNEQFF. CDR3 nucleotides: TGTGCCAGCATCCGAGCGGGGGCCATTTACAATGAGCAGTTCTTC.

V usage is TRBV7-2 and J usage is TRBJ2-7; TRBD1 might be the D (6 bases). The germline CDR1 and CDR2 sequences are SGHTA and FQGNSA. The V and J ends lost 5 bases and 0 bases respectively, with 11 bases between them. There are 14 residues in the CDR3. This CDR3 is CASSPGDTSYEQYF. The CDR3 DNA reads as TGTGCCAGCAGCCCCGGGGACACCTCCTACGAGCAGTACTTC. The whole variable domain, remainder taken from reference TRBV7-2 and TRBJ2-7, is GAGVSQSPSNKVTEKGKDVELRCDPISGHTALYWYRQSLGQGLEFLIYFQGNSAPDKSGLPSDRFSAERTGGSVSTLTIQRTQQEDSAVYLCASSPGDTSYEQYFGPGTRLTVT.